This TCR beta chain emerged from a study of human T cells and chemical hapten exposure. Study observations and caveats: Among TCRs, those above 1 in 1000 frequency were unaffected by DPC sensitization.

Per the germline V gene, CDR1 is LGHNA and CDR2 is YSLEER. The CDR3 contains 13 residues. V was shortened by 0 bases and J by 6 bases, with 6 bases between the two germline ends. During construction of the library, unique molecular identifiers were attached to individual cDNA molecules for quantitative, reproducible TCR counting. TCRdb reprocessed the RACE reads with MiXCR, giving one entry per CDR3 protein. Of 250,000 or so distinct CDR3 sequences in the sample, almost 8% were seen once. As for time point: pre-sensitization, week 0. The treatment is: therapeutic diphenylcyclopropenone sensitization with weekly scalp DPC. Only a few counts were recorded for this clonotype. Its target is unknown.

Here the sequenced sample was whole blood, taken in connection with sensitization to the hapten diphenylcyclopropenone (DPC). The rearrangement links TRBV4-3 to TRBJ1-5; D gene ambiguous. This clonotype originated in a man younger than 30 with alopecia areata. Some clones in this sample may be carry-over from other donors' samples. DNA for the CDR3: TGCGCCAGCAGCCAAGATTTGAGTCAGCCCCAGCATTTT. It encodes CASSQDLSQPQHF.